What follows are 20 T cell receptor beta chains derived from one specimen sequenced in a study of shared clonotypes between healthy human individuals (dated by TCRdb to 2018 to 2020). Libraries came from the immunoSEQ multiplex PCR assay. As stored in TCRdb, this immuneACCESS dataset retains in-frame rearrangements with V and J assigned. A fraction of the clones does not appear; measured against another copy, unresolved V genes explain less than half of the discrepancy, and the remainder lacks a known reason. The sample table shows fewer than 650,000 clones, and around three quarters are seen once. The biggest ten clones account for 12% of the sample. The sample was PBMCs. The receptors come from a woman aged 40 to 50 in good health. Some clones in this sample may be carry-over from other donors' samples.

The chain combines TRBV5-5 with TRBJ2-7; 7 bases map to TRBD1. This CDR3 has 15 residues. The V gene's germline CDR1 is SGHKS and CDR2 YYEKEE (reference sequence). V gave up 2 bases and J gave up 1 base; unmatched junction bases: 6. The CDR3 here is CASSFSQGYSYEQYF. The DNA of the CDR3 is TGTGCCAGCAGCTTCTCACAGGGGTATTCCTACGAGCAGTACTTC.

Turning to this clone: With only one base between it and a far larger clone, this is likely a read error. This rearrangement joins TRBV21-1 to TRBJ2-7; TRBD2, the table's D call, was not compared with the DNA. TRBV21-1 is assigned pseudogene status. The CDR3 is 14 amino acids. CDR3 in amino acids: CASSKGSGSYEQHF. CDR3 bases: TGTGCCAGCAGCAAAGGAAGCGGGAGCTACGAGCAGCACTTC.

Here the CDR3 reads CASSLAASQGETQYF. In DNA form, the CDR3 reads TGCGCCAGCAGCTTGGCCGCTTCGCAGGGAGAGACCCAGTACTTC. The chain employs TRBV5-1 and TRBJ2-5; D may be TRBD1 (5 bases). The germline V gene encodes CDR1 SGHRS and CDR2 YFSETQ. Trimming pared 0 bases from V and 4 bases from J, leaving 13 bases between. The CDR3 consists of 15 residues.

The chain couples TRBV28 to TRBJ2-7, with D possibly matching TRBD2 (5 bases). V lost 6 bases, J lost 2 bases, and 11 bases lay in between. CDR1 and CDR2 from the germline V gene are MDHEN and SYDVKM. The CDR3 covers 13 residues. CDR3 protein: CASRVGLPYEQYF. The DNA of the CDR3 is TGTGCCAGCAGGGTCGGACTTCCCTACGAGCAGTACTTC. Supplemented by reference TRBV28 and TRBJ2-7, the full variable domain reads DVKVTQSSRYLVKRTGEKVFLECVQDMDHENMFWYRQDPGLGLRLIYFSYDVKMKEKGDIPEGYSVSREKKERFSLILESASTNQTSMYLCASRVGLPYEQYFGPGTRLTVT.

This chain joins TRBV5-1 and TRBJ2-5, with D unresolved. The end of the DNA is better explained by TRBJ2-7, so the J call may be wrong. The CDR3 length is 13 residues. Germline V gene lookup returns CDR1 SGHRS and CDR2 YFSETQ. CDR3 sequence reads: CASSFDGPYEQYF. The DNA for the CDR3 is TGCGCCAGCAGCTTCGACGGACCCTACGAGCAGTACTTC.

The chain joins TRBV20-1 to TRBJ1-1; D is possibly TRBD1 (5 bases). This CDR3 has 11 residues. Germline V gives CDR1 DFQATT, CDR2 SNEGSKA (reference sequence). The V end lost 5 bases, the J end lost 7 bases, and 11 bases lay between the germline ends. CDR3 protein: CSASRDDEAFF. The DNA for the CDR3 is TGCAGTGCTTCCCGGGACGATGAAGCTTTCTTT.

The chain joins TRBV2 to TRBJ2-7, with TRBD2 matching 11 bases. Germline CDR1 SNHLY, CDR2 FYNNEI. CDR3 length: 14 residues. V dropped 8 bases and J dropped 4; count of bases not matched to a gene: 7. CDR3 sequence reads: CASGTSGSGYEQYF. For the CDR3, the DNA is TGTGCCAGCGGAACTAGCGGGAGTGGGTACGAGCAGTACTTC.

The gene calls are TRBV28 and TRBJ2-7; TRBD2 agrees at 7 bases. Germline-derived CDR1 and CDR2 are MDHEN and SYDVKM. V lost 5 bases, J lost 0 bases, and 7 bases stayed unmatched. The CDR3 is made up of 15 amino acids. In DNA, the CDR3 is TGTGCCAGCAGTCATCCTAGCGGAGCCTCCTACGAGCAGTACTTC. Translation: CASSHPSGASYEQYF. Full variable domain (outside the CDR3, taken from reference TRBV28 and TRBJ2-7): DVKVTQSSRYLVKRTGEKVFLECVQDMDHENMFWYRQDPGLGLRLIYFSYDVKMKEKGDIPEGYSVSREKKERFSLILESASTNQTSMYLCASSHPSGASYEQYFGPGTRLTVT.

V gene TRBV5-6 combines with J gene TRBJ1-2, with D maybe TRBD1 (6 bases). This CDR3 spans 15 amino acids. The germline CDR1 and CDR2 sequences are SGHDT and YYEEEE. V was shortened by 4 bases and J by 5 bases, with 18 bases between the two germline ends. As DNA, the CDR3 is TGTGCCAGCAGCCCTCACGGAAGGGGGGATTATGGCTACACCTTC. Its translation is CASSPHGRGDYGYTF.

This chain connects TRBV11-3 to TRBJ2-1, with a possible D match to TRBD1 (6 bases). In germline, CDR1 is SGHNT, CDR2 YENEEA. V lost 5 bases and J 5 bases, leaving 7 bases between the germline ends. This CDR3 spans 12 amino acids. The CDR3 protein is CASSEGDNEQFF. CDR3 coding DNA: TGTGCCAGCAGCGAGGGGGACAATGAGCAGTTCTTC.

The chain is built from TRBV27 and TRBJ2-1; TRBD2 agrees at 8 bases. Per germline, CDR1 MNHEY and CDR2 SMNVEV (reference sequence). The V and J ends lost 5 bases and 9 bases, in that order; junction bases with no gene match: 9. This CDR3 region has 14 residues. This CDR3 is CASSRASGLVEQFF. The CDR3 coding sequence is TGTGCCAGCAGTCGGGCTAGCGGGTTGGTTGAGCAGTTCTTC.

The table lists this clone with many counts. The chain recombines TRBV21-1 with TRBJ1-1; the DNA was not used to check the table's D call, TRBD1. TRBV21-1 is a pseudogene segment. The CDR3 has 17 residues. The CDR3: CASSPPPRERVTAEAFF. The CDR3 DNA reads as TGTGCCAGCAGCCCGCCCCCCAGGGAAAGAGTAACCGCTGAAGCTTTCTTT.

The chain uses TRBV7-8 and TRBJ2-7, with 15 bases matching TRBD2. The germline V gene has CDR1 SGHVS and CDR2 FQNEAQ. The CDR3 runs 17 residues. V gave up 5 bases and J gave up 2 bases; unmatched junction bases: 7. This CDR3 reads CASSLGLAGGPPYEQYF. The CDR3 DNA sequence: TGTGCCAGCAGCCTAGGACTAGCGGGAGGGCCCCCCTACGAGCAGTACTTC.

The chain employs TRBV11-2 and TRBJ2-2; 13 bases map to TRBD2. CDR1 is SGHAT and CDR2 is FQNNGV in the germline V gene. CDR3 length equals 17 residues. Trimming removed 1 base from V and 4 bases from J; junction bases left unmatched: 3. This chain's CDR3 is CASSLVGLAGTTGELFF. The CDR3 coding sequence is TGTGCCAGCAGCTTAGTGGGACTAGCGGGAACCACCGGGGAGCTGTTTTTT.

The genes are TRBV18 and TRBJ1-2, with D possibly being TRBD1 (6 bases). Germline CDR1 is KGHSH and CDR2 is LQKENI. The CDR3 runs 14 residues. V was pared by 8 bases and J by 8 bases, with 21 bases between. The CDR3 here is CASKDLPDSEGYTF. CDR3 nucleotide sequence: TGTGCCAGCAAAGATTTACCGGACAGCGAAGGCTACACCTTC. The whole variable domain, remainder taken from reference TRBV18 and TRBJ1-2, is NAGVMQNPRHLVRRRGQEARLRCSPMKGHSHVYWYRQLPEEGLKFMVYLQKENIIDESGMPKERFSAEFPKEGPSILRIQQVVRGDSAAYFCASKDLPDSEGYTFGSGTRLTVV.

The CDR3 DNA follows: TGTGCCAGCAGCCAAGGACTAGCGGGAGTAACTGGGGAGCTGTTTTTT. This sequence encodes CASSQGLAGVTGELFF. The chain employs TRBV14 and TRBJ2-2; 12 bases match TRBD2. The CDR3 length is 16 residues. Germline loops: CDR1 SGHDN, CDR2 FVKESK. Germline trimming cut 1 base from V and 8 bases from J; bases unmatched to any gene: 5.

J is TRBJ2-5 and V is TRBV6-6; 7 nucleotides agree with TRBD1. Judging by the DNA end, TRBJ2-7 fits better; the J call may be wrong. Germline CDR1 reads MNHNY; CDR2 reads SVGAGI (reference sequence). CDR3 length equals 14 residues. The CDR3 sequence is CASSWDSGPYEQYF. The CDR3 nucleotides are TGTGCCAGCAGTTGGGACAGCGGACCTTACGAGCAGTACTTC.

V gene TRBV27 combines with J gene TRBJ2-1, with TRBD1 matching 7 bases. This CDR3 has 14 residues. The ends lost 7 bases at V and 2 bases at J; junction bases unmatched: 5. From germline, CDR1 is MNHEY and CDR2 SMNVEV (reference sequence). As DNA, the CDR3 is TGTGCCAGCACTAGAACAGGGGCCTACAATGAGCAGTTCTTC. Translated: CASTRTGAYNEQFF.

CDR3 DNA: TGTGCCAGCAGAACAGGGGGCACGCCTGAAGCTTTCTTT. Protein sequence: CASRTGGTPEAFF. This chain links TRBV6-6 with TRBJ1-1, with 9 bases matching TRBD1. V shed 6 bases and J 6 bases; nucleotides not matched to a gene: 5. CDR1 is MNHNY and CDR2 is SVGAGI in the germline V gene (reference sequence). The CDR3 is 13 amino acids.

The chain has TRBV6-6 and TRBJ2-1; 7 bases are shared with TRBD2. Germline values: CDR1 MNHNY, CDR2 SVGAGI (reference sequence). There are 15 residues in the CDR3. The J segment lost 4 bases and the V segment lost 2 bases, leaving 5 bases of the junction unmatched. CDR3 amino acids: CASSYEGGYYNEQFF. CDR3 nucleotide sequence: TGTGCCAGCAGTTACGAGGGAGGGTATTACAATGAGCAGTTCTTC.